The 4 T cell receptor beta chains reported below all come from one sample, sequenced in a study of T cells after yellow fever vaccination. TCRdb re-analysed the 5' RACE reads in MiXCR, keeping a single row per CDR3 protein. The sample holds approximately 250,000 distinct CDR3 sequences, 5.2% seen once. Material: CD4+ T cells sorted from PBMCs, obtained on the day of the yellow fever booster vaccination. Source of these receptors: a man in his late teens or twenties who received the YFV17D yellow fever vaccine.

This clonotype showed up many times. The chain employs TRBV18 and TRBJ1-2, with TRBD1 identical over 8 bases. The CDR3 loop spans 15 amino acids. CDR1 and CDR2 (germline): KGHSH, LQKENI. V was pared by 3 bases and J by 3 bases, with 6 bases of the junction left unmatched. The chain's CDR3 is CASSPRTGLDYGYTF. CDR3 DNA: TGTGCCAGCTCACCCCGGACAGGGTTGGACTATGGCTACACCTTC. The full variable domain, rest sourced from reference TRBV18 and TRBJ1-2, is NAGVMQNPRHLVRRRGQEARLRCSPMKGHSHVYWYRQLPEEGLKFMVYLQKENIIDESGMPKERFSAEFPKEGPSILRIQQVVRGDSAAYFCASSPRTGLDYGYTFGSGTRLTVV.

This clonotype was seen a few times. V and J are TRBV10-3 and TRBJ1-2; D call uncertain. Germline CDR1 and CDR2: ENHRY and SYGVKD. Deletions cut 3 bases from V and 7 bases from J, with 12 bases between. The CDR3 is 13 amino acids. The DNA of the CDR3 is TGTGCCATCAGTGATCCAGGTGGTGCTGGCTACACCTTC. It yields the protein CAISDPGGAGYTF.

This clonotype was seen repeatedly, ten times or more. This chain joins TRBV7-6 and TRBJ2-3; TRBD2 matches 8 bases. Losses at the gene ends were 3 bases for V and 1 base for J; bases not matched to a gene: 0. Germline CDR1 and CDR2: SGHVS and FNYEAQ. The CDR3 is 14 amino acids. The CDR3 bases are TGTGCCAGCAGCTTGACTAGCGGCACAGATACGCAGTATTTT. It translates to CASSLTSGTDTQYF.

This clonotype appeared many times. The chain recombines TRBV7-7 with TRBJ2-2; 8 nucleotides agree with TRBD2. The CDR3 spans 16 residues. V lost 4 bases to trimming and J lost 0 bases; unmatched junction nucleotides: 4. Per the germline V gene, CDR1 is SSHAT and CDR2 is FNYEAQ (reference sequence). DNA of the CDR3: TGTGCCAGCAGCTCTCGACTAGCGACGAACACCGGGGAGCTGTTTTTT. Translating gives CASSSRLATNTGELFF.